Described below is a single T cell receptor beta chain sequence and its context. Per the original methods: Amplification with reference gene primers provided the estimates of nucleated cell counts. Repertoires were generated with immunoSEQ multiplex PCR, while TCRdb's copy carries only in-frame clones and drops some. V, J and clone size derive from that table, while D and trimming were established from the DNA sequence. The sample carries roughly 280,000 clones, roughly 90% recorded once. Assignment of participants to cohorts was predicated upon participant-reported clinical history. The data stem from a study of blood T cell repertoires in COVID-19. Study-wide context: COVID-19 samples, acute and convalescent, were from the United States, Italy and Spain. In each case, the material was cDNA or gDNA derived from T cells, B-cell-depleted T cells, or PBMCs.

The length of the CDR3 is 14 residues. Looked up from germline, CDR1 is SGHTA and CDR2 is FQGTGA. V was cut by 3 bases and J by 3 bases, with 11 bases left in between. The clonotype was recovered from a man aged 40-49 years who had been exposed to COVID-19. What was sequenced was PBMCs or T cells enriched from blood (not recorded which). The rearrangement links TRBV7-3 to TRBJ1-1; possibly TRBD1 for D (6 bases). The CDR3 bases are TGTGCCAGCAGCTTGCAAGGGGGACACACTGAAGCTTTCTTT. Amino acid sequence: CASSLQGGHTEAFF.